These 26 T cell receptor beta chains originate from one sample sequenced in a study of PD-1 blockade in classical Hodgkin lymphoma. Clones were read by immunoSEQ multiplex PCR, and TCRdb kept only the in-frame ones, dropping some. The sample has nearly 25,000 clones, less than 75% seen once. Documented time point: cycle 4 day 1 (C4D1), after more than 5 weeks of nivolumab. There was relapse after autologous stem cell transplantation in every patient, and there was variation in brentuximab vedotin exposure. Sequences were derived from peripheral blood mononuclear cells (PBMCs), sampled before the fourth cycle of nivolumab. These receptor sequences come from a human donor with classical Hodgkin lymphoma.

Concerning this clone itself: Other nucleotide sequences from this sample produce the same CDR3. The chain couples TRBV10-1 to TRBJ1-5; no clear D gene. This CDR3 is built from 12 residues. Trimming cost V 4 bases and J 4 bases, with 5 bases left between them. Per germline, CDR1 WNHNN and CDR2 SYGVQD (reference sequence). CDR3 residues: CASSAGNQPQHF. The DNA of the CDR3 is TGCGCCAGCAGTGCTGGAAATCAGCCCCAGCATTTT.

The chain combines TRBV6-1 with TRBJ1-5, with unresolved D. Germline CDR1 reads MNHNS; CDR2 reads SASEGT. The CDR3 loop spans 15 amino acids. Trimming shortened V by 3 bases and J by 2 bases, and 11 bases separated the two germline ends. CDR3 sequence reads: CASSEAVWGNQPQHF. CDR3 nucleotide sequence: TGTGCCAGCAGTGAGGCAGTATGGGGCAATCAGCCCCAGCATTTT.

V and J are TRBV4-1 and TRBJ1-1; D perhaps matches TRBD1 (5 bases). Germline loops: CDR1 MGHRA, CDR2 YSYEKL. The CDR3 sequence is 15 residues long. V was clipped by 2 bases and J by 3 bases, with 13 bases between them. CDR3 coding DNA: TGCGCCAGCAGCCAAAGGGACTTGGGGGACACTGAAGCTTTCTTT. Translation: CASSQRDLGDTEAFF.

V usage is TRBV6-5 and J usage is TRBJ1-2, with a possible D match to TRBD1 (6 bases). This CDR3 has 13 residues. From germline, CDR1 is MNHEY and CDR2 SVGAGI. Trimming took 4 bases from V and 3 from J, leaving 9 bases between them. CDR3 amino acids: CASSSPGDYGYTF. The CDR3, as DNA: TGTGCCAGCAGTTCCCCAGGGGACTATGGCTACACCTTC.

The chain is built from TRBV7-6 and TRBJ1-3; 7 nucleotides align to TRBD1. CDR1 and CDR2 from the germline V gene are SGHVS and FNYEAQ. This CDR3 comprises 16 residues. Trimming removed 4 bases from V and 0 bases from J; junction bases left unmatched: 6. CDR3 in DNA: TGTGCCAGCAGCTCCAGGGGGACGAGCTCTGGAAACACCATATATTTT. It specifies CASSSRGTSSGNTIYF.

The chain links TRBV28 to TRBJ2-7; D perhaps matches TRBD1 (6 bases). The CDR3 length is 13 residues. Germline CDR1 and CDR2: MDHEN and SYDVKM. V was pared by 5 bases and J by 6 bases, with 14 bases between. CDR3 nucleotide sequence: TGTGCCAGCAGTGGGGGACATCGATCCGAGCAGTACTTC. The encoded protein is CASSGGHRSEQYF.

The sample holds a few counts of this clone. The sample carries other DNA sequences with the same CDR3. The chain recombines TRBV29-1 with TRBJ2-7, with D possibly TRBD1 on 5 matching bases. Germline V gives CDR1 SQVTM, CDR2 ANQGSEA. The CDR3 extends over 12 amino acids. Deletions cut 5 bases from V and 1 base from J, with 9 bases between. The CDR3 sequence: CSVQGDSYEQYF. In DNA form, the CDR3 reads TGCAGCGTTCAGGGTGATTCCTACGAGCAGTACTTC.

The CDR3 is CASSVLGNTEAFF. The CDR3 coding sequence is TGTGCCAGCTCCGTTCTCGGGAACACTGAAGCTTTCTTT. V usage is TRBV9 and J usage is TRBJ1-1; D unresolved. V was trimmed by 7 bases and J by 1 base, leaving 11 bases between them. From germline, CDR1 is SGDLS and CDR2 YYNGEE. The CDR3 spans 13 residues.

V gene TRBV16 combines with J gene TRBJ2-1; D is ambiguous. V lost 2 bases and J lost 6, with 17 bases in between. This CDR3 has 16 residues. Germline assignment: CDR1 KGHSY and CDR2 FQNENV. The CDR3 nucleotides read TGTGCCAGCAGCCAAAAGGGCGAGTCCCGATCCAATGAGCAGTTCTTC. Protein product: CASSQKGESRSNEQFF.

This clone appeared a few times. The CDR3, as DNA: TGCAGCGTCACCCCTTATTGGGACAATGAGCAGTTCTTC. It encodes CSVTPYWDNEQFF. The gene calls are TRBV29-1 and TRBJ2-1; D is unclear. V was trimmed by 6 bases and J by 5 bases, leaving 14 bases between them. The CDR3 consists of 13 residues. The germline gives CDR1 SQVTM, CDR2 ANQGSEA.

This chain joins TRBV7-2 and TRBJ1-2; D is uncertain. CDR1 is SGHTA, CDR2 FQGNSA, per germline. V was cut by 1 base and J by 7 bases, with 13 bases left in between. The length of the CDR3 is 14 residues. CDR3 loop: CASSLDTQVSGYTF. Here the CDR3 DNA reads TGTGCCAGCAGCTTAGACACCCAGGTTTCTGGCTACACCTTC.

The genes are TRBV6-6 and TRBJ2-7, with D perhaps matching TRBD2 (5 bases). Germline V CDR1 and CDR2: MNHNY, SVGAGI (reference sequence). The CDR3 extends over 14 amino acids. V lost 5 bases to trimming and J lost 2 bases, with 13 bases between them. The CDR3 region is CASSPLVVPYEQYF. The CDR3 DNA follows: TGTGCCAGCAGTCCACTAGTTGTCCCCTACGAGCAGTACTTC.

This clone was detected many times. This chain joins TRBV28 and TRBJ1-2, with D possibly TRBD1 on 5 matching bases. The CDR3 covers 15 residues. The V gene lost 7 bases and the J gene lost 1 base, with 16 bases spanning the gap. The germline V gene encodes CDR1 MDHEN and CDR2 SYDVKM. The CDR3 coding sequence is TGTGCCAGCATCTTCAACGGGGGGATTAACTATGGCTACACCTTC. Protein product: CASIFNGGINYGYTF.

V is TRBV5-1 and J is TRBJ1-2; D gene uncertain. This CDR3 has 14 amino acids. The germline V and J ends were trimmed by 3 bases and 3 bases, with 12 bases remaining between them. Looked up from germline, CDR1 is SGHRS and CDR2 is YFSETQ. The CDR3 coding sequence is TGCGCCAGCAGCTCGGGCCGAAGCTACTATGGCTACACCTTC. This codes for CASSSGRSYYGYTF.

The chain's CDR3 is CASSPGTSGQETQYF. In DNA, the CDR3 is TGCGCCAGCAGCCCCGGGACTAGCGGCCAAGAGACCCAGTACTTC. The chain is built from TRBV5-1 and TRBJ2-5, with 11 bases matching TRBD2. CDR1 is SGHRS and CDR2 is YFSETQ in the germline V gene. The V segment lost 4 bases and the J segment 1 base; nucleotides outside the gene matches: 3. CDR3 length: 15 amino acids.

The chain recombines TRBV2 with TRBJ2-7, with D possibly matching TRBD2 (5 bases). Between the trimmed V and J ends, which lost 8 bases and 0 bases, there was a span of 14 bases. Germline CDR1 and CDR2: SNHLY and FYNNEI. There are 14 residues in the CDR3. The CDR3 reads CASLERSSSYEQYV. DNA for the CDR3: TGTGCCAGCTTGGAGCGGAGTAGCTCCTACGAGCAGTACGTC.

CDR3 protein: CASSSLTGVGELFF. The CDR3 DNA reads as TGTGCCAGCAGCTCGTTAACAGGAGTCGGGGAGCTGTTTTTT. This sequence joins TRBV7-2 and TRBJ2-2; a weak D match, TRBD1 (5 bases). V was pared by 4 bases and J by 7 bases, with 13 bases between. The CDR3 runs to 14 residues. The germline CDR1 and CDR2 sequences are SGHTA and FQGNSA.

J is TRBJ2-3 and V is TRBV6-4, with 8 bases identical to TRBD1. CDR1 and CDR2 from the germline V gene are MRHNA and SNTAGT. V shed 2 bases and J 4 bases; nucleotides not matched to a gene: 8. This CDR3 has 16 residues. CDR3 sequence reads: CASSDQGASNSDTQYF. In DNA, the CDR3 is TGTGCCAGCAGTGACCAGGGGGCGAGTAATTCAGATACGCAGTATTTT.

CDR3 region: CASSWGTFRGNTGELFF. DNA of the CDR3: TGCGCCAGCAGCTGGGGGACCTTCAGGGGGAACACCGGGGAGCTGTTTTTT. The chain employs TRBV5-1 and TRBJ2-2, with D possibly matching TRBD1 (6 bases). CDR3 length equals 17 residues. Trimming pared 3 bases from V and 1 base from J, leaving 16 bases between. Germline V CDR1 and CDR2: SGHRS, YFSETQ.

This clone showed up just a few times. J is TRBJ2-6 and V is TRBV4-2, with 10 bases that match TRBD1. Germline V lookup: CDR1 LGHNA, CDR2 YNFKEQ. The CDR3 covers 15 residues. V was pared by 8 bases and J by 1 base, with 2 bases of the junction left unmatched. The CDR3 spells CASGTGVSGANVLTF. The CDR3 DNA reads TGTGCCAGCGGGACAGGGGTATCTGGGGCCAACGTCCTGACTTTC.

V and J are TRBV4-3 and TRBJ2-1; 11 bases align to TRBD2. CDR3 size: 15 residues. The germline V gene encodes CDR1 LGHNA and CDR2 YSLEER. Losses at the gene ends were 6 bases for V and 2 bases for J; bases not matched to a gene: 3. CDR3 sequence (DNA): TGCGCCAGCAGGTTAGCGGGGGGGGCCTACAATGAGCAGTTCTTC. This sequence encodes CASRLAGGAYNEQFF.

The rearrangement links TRBV28 to TRBJ1-1, with 11 nucleotides matching TRBD1. V lost 2 bases to trimming and J lost 5 bases; unmatched junction nucleotides: 4. The germline V gene encodes CDR1 MDHEN and CDR2 SYDVKM. The CDR3 is 15 amino acids. CDR3 protein: CASSLTGTGGTEAFF. DNA of the CDR3: TGTGCCAGCAGTTTAACCGGGACAGGGGGGACTGAAGCTTTCTTT.

About this clone: This specimen includes other DNA sequences encoding the same CDR3. The genes are TRBV30 and TRBJ2-7; TRBD1 aligns across 7 bases. The CDR3 spans 12 residues. V shed 2 bases and J 6 bases; nucleotides not matched to a gene: 4. Germline assignment: CDR1 GTSNPN and CDR2 SVGIG (reference sequence). The CDR3 here is CAWSPTGFEQYF. DNA of the CDR3: TGTGCCTGGAGTCCGACAGGGTTCGAGCAGTACTTC.

V gene TRBV15 combines with J gene TRBJ2-5; D remains ambiguous. Germline V gene lookup returns CDR1 LNHNV and CDR2 YYDKDF (reference sequence). The germline V and J ends were trimmed by 0 bases and 4 bases, with 15 bases remaining between them. The CDR3 loop spans 16 amino acids. In DNA, the CDR3 is TGTGCCACCAGCAGAGATCACCCGACCCAGAGAGAGACCCAGTACTTC. Translated: CATSRDHPTQRETQYF.

The chain joins TRBV5-6 to TRBJ1-5; D remains unclear. The CDR3 is 13 residues long. The V gene lost 2 bases and the J gene lost 10 bases, with 13 bases spanning the gap. CDR1 and CDR2 from the germline V gene are SGHDT and YYEEEE. The CDR3 here is CASSFSREGPQHF. DNA for the CDR3: TGTGCCAGCAGCTTTTCACGGGAAGGACCCCAGCATTTT.

This clone was detected only a few times. The chain employs TRBV6-1 and TRBJ1-1; possibly TRBD1 for D (6 bases). V was trimmed by 4 bases and J by 4 bases, leaving 16 bases between them. Germline lookup yields CDR1 MNHNS and CDR2 SASEGT. The CDR3 sequence is 15 residues long. CDR3 sequence: CASSAQNGGGTEAFF. The CDR3 DNA is TGTGCCAGCAGTGCACAAAACGGGGGCGGCACTGAAGCTTTCTTT.